This TCR beta chain was observed in a study of cytomegalovirus exposure and HLA in healthy donors. Study-wide points: Specificity of three CMV-associated chains for CMV antigens was verified in vitro.

As regards this clone: No antigen is known for it.

There are 15 residues in the CDR3. Germline CDR1 is SGHDT and CDR2 is YYEEEE. The ends lost 3 bases at V and 5 bases at J; junction bases unmatched: 5. With 60 Vbeta and 13 Jbeta primers, the PCR was carried out. The repertoire was sequenced with immunoSEQ multiplex PCR; TCRdb's copy has only in-frame clones and lacks some. The sample holds over 150,000 clones, approximately 80% seen once. This chain links TRBV5-6 with TRBJ2-1; 10 bases match TRBD1. The source of this sequence is a male donor in good health and CMV-seropositive. Sequencing was performed on PBMCs. The CDR3 sequence is CASSSTGTGDNEQFF. CDR3 DNA sequence: TGTGCCAGCAGCTCGACCGGGACAGGGGACAATGAGCAGTTCTTC.